This TCR beta chain was found in a study of blood T cell repertoires in COVID-19. Study-level background: Some COVID-19 samples were acute and others convalescent; all came from the United States, Italy and Spain.

Sequencing used immunoSEQ multiplex PCR; TCRdb keeps in-frame clones, though not all of them. Among approximately 120,000 clones, about 86% were seen once, and the ten largest hold roughly 18%. The sequenced sample consisted of peripheral blood. This TCR was sampled from a woman aged 45-65 years who had recovered from COVID-19.

The CDR3 sequence: CASSFTSGSRSYEQYF. The CDR3 DNA sequence: TGCGCCAGCAGCTTTACAAGTGGTTCTAGGTCCTACGAGCAGTACTTC. The rearrangement links TRBV5-1 to TRBJ2-7; D gene uncertain. The CDR3 runs 16 residues. Germline CDR1 and CDR2: SGHRS and YFSETQ. Between the trimmed V and J ends, which lost 2 bases and 1 base, there was a span of 16 bases.